Each of the 26 T cell receptor beta chains below was sequenced from the same sample in a study of shared clonotypes between healthy human individuals. The data were produced by immunoSEQ multiplex PCR, yet TCRdb's version contains in-frame clones alone and is incomplete. Found here are about 320,000 clones, around 87% of them singletons; the top ten hold 15% to 20%. The sample comprised memory CD8+ T cells sorted from blood. Described subset: CD45RO+ cells pooled with CCR7-negative TemRA cells. The source of these receptors is a man aged 18-30 years in good health.

The chain links TRBV2 to TRBJ1-1; D is undetermined. The CDR3 loop spans 11 amino acids. CDR1 and CDR2 (germline): SNHLY, FYNNEI. The ends were cut back, 7 bases at V and 3 bases at J, with 6 bases in the middle. CDR3 nucleotides: TGTGCCAGCAATTGGGACACTGAAGCTTTCTTT. The encoded protein is CASNWDTEAFF.

The chain carries TRBV11-2 and TRBJ1-2; D not resolved. V shed 1 base and J shed 7 bases, with 7 bases lying between them. The germline gives CDR1 SGHAT, CDR2 FQNNGV. The CDR3 contains 12 residues. The CDR3 reads CASSLGGGGYTF. CDR3 nucleotide sequence: TGTGCCAGCAGCTTAGGGGGAGGTGGCTACACCTTC. The entire variable domain, with the rest obtained from reference TRBV11-2 and TRBJ1-2, is as follows: EAGVAQSPRYKIIEKRQSVAFWCNPISGHATLYWYQQILGQGPKLLIQFQNNGVVDDSQLPKDRFSAERLKGVDSTLKIQPAKLEDSAVYLCASSLGGGGYTFGSGTRLTVV.

V and J are TRBV4-3 and TRBJ2-7; 9 bases are a match to TRBD1. V dropped 0 bases and J dropped 2; count of bases not matched to a gene: 11. Germline V gives CDR1 LGHNA, CDR2 YSLEER. The length of the CDR3 is 18 residues. The CDR3 sequence: CASSQDRLRDRDAYEQYF. The CDR3, as DNA: TGCGCCAGCAGCCAAGATCGCCTCCGGGACAGGGATGCCTACGAGCAGTACTTC.

The chain joins TRBV6-6 to TRBJ1-5; D unresolved. Germline V gene lookup returns CDR1 MNHNY and CDR2 SVGAGI (reference sequence). The CDR3 sequence is 13 residues long. The V gene lost 4 bases and the J gene lost 3 bases, with 7 bases spanning the gap. CDR3 region: CASSFLLNQPQHF. CDR3 nucleotides: TGTGCCAGCAGTTTCCTACTCAATCAGCCCCAGCATTTT.

This clone was observed a few times. V gene TRBV19 combines with J gene TRBJ1-6, with D possibly matching TRBD1 (6 bases). The germline gives CDR1 LNHDA, CDR2 SQIVND (reference sequence). V was clipped by 10 bases and J by 1 base, with 11 bases between them. CDR3 size: 14 residues. The CDR3 sequence is CATQGLSYNSPLHF. Here the CDR3 DNA reads TGTGCCACCCAGGGGTTGTCCTATAATTCACCCCTCCACTTT.

The CDR3 here is CASTDTGGRYNEQFF. The CDR3 nucleotides are TGTGCCAGTACGGACACCGGCGGGAGGTACAATGAGCAGTTCTTC. This chain links TRBV19 with TRBJ2-1; 8 nucleotides agree with TRBD2. The trim removed 7 bases at V and 4 bases at J, leaving 9 bases unmatched. CDR3 length equals 15 residues. Germline CDR1 is LNHDA and CDR2 is SQIVND (reference sequence).

The rearrangement joins TRBV7-2 to TRBJ2-7; TRBD2 matches at 8 bases. The germline CDR1 and CDR2 sequences are SGHTA and FQGNSA. The J segment lost 3 bases and the V segment lost 5 bases, leaving 6 bases of the junction unmatched. The CDR3 sequence is 14 residues long. CDR3 residues: CASSTSGSFYEQYF. CDR3 nucleotide sequence: TGTGCCAGCAGCACGAGCGGGAGTTTCTACGAGCAGTACTTC.

The chain links TRBV7-9 to TRBJ1-1; D may be TRBD1 (5 bases). The CDR3 has 13 residues. Trimming took 4 bases from V and 7 from J, leaving 13 bases between them. Germline V gene data show CDR1 as SEHNR and CDR2 as FQNEAQ (reference sequence). CDR3 region: CASSSPLTDEAFF. DNA for the CDR3: TGTGCCAGCAGCTCCCCCTTGACAGATGAAGCTTTCTTT.

The chain is built from TRBV27 and TRBJ1-5; no clear D. Germline V lookup: CDR1 MNHEY, CDR2 SMNVEV (reference sequence). The CDR3 contains 16 residues. The ends were cut back, 5 bases at V and 0 bases at J, with 14 bases in the middle. As DNA, the CDR3 is TGTGCCAGCAGTGTAAGCGGGAGTTATAGCAATCAGCCCCAGCATTTT. It codes for CASSVSGSYSNQPQHF.

V usage is TRBV10-2 and J usage is TRBJ2-1, with 7 bases identical to TRBD2. CDR3 length: 17 residues. Losses at the gene ends were 3 bases for V and 0 bases for J; bases not matched to a gene: 8. CDR1 and CDR2 (germline): WSHSY, SAAADI. CDR3 nucleotides: TGCGCCAGCAGTGATCGGCGAGGCGGGAGCTCCTACAATGAGCAGTTCTTC. Protein product: CASSDRRGGSSYNEQFF.

The chain joins TRBV13 to TRBJ2-7; tentative D call: TRBD1 (6 bases). Trimming pared 3 bases from V and 2 bases from J, leaving 11 bases between. Germline CDR1 and CDR2: PRHDT and FYEKMQ (reference sequence). The CDR3 contains 14 residues. The CDR3 protein is CASSFGGQAYEQYF. The CDR3 coding sequence is TGTGCCAGCAGCTTTGGGGGACAAGCCTACGAGCAGTACTTC.

The sample holds one count of this clone. The chain carries TRBV10-3 and TRBJ1-2; D not certain. There are 11 residues in the CDR3. In germline, CDR1 is ENHRY, CDR2 SYGVKD. V was clipped by 4 bases and J by 8 bases, with 8 bases between them. CDR3 DNA sequence: TGTGCCATCAGTGTATTGGGCGGCTACACCTTC. This translates into CAISVLGGYTF.

J is TRBJ2-2 and V is TRBV7-2, with a tentative D call TRBD1 (6 bases). The CDR3 contains 15 residues. The germline CDR1 and CDR2 sequences are SGHTA and FQGNSA. The ends were cut back, 4 bases at V and 3 bases at J, with 12 bases in the middle. Written as DNA, the CDR3 is TGTGCCAGCAGCTCAACGGACAGTTACACCGGGGAGCTGTTTTTT. It yields the protein CASSSTDSYTGELFF.

DNA for the CDR3: TGTGCCAGCAGCTTAGAGGACAACTACGAGCAGTACTTC. This encodes CASSLEDNYEQYF. The chain has TRBV7-6 and TRBJ2-7; maybe TRBD1 (5 bases). Trimming took 1 base from V and 3 from J, leaving 7 bases between them. This CDR3 comprises 13 residues. The germline CDR1 and CDR2 sequences are SGHVS and FNYEAQ.

This clone appeared once. V gene TRBV7-6 combines with J gene TRBJ2-7; 7 bases line up with TRBD1. The CDR3 sequence is 14 residues long. Germline assignment: CDR1 SGHVS and CDR2 FNYEAQ. The V segment lost 5 bases and the J segment 4 bases; nucleotides outside the gene matches: 8. CDR3 nucleotides: TGTGCCAGCAGCCCATCCCCGGGACAGTACGAGCAGTACTTC. This gives the protein CASSPSPGQYEQYF.

This clone was recorded once. J is TRBJ2-7 and V is TRBV11-2; D unresolved. This CDR3 region has 12 residues. Per germline, CDR1 SGHAT and CDR2 FQNNGV. V was clipped by 4 bases and J by 3 bases, with 7 bases between them. CDR3: CASSWTRYEQYF. The CDR3 coding sequence is TGTGCCAGCAGCTGGACCCGCTACGAGCAGTACTTC.

V is TRBV10-3 and J is TRBJ1-4; D gene unclear. Germline CDR1 ENHRY, CDR2 SYGVKD. V gave up 3 bases and J gave up 0 bases, with 11 bases separating them. The CDR3 totals 16 residues. The CDR3 DNA reads TGTGCCATCAGTGAATCCCAGTCCGCAACTAATGAAAAACTGTTTTTT. Translated: CAISESQSATNEKLFF.

The rearrangement uses TRBV9 and TRBJ1-1; D is undetermined. Germline V gene data show CDR1 as SGDLS and CDR2 as YYNGEE. The CDR3 covers 18 residues. Trimming cost V 3 bases and J 1 base, with 22 bases left between them. CDR3 region: CASSDAVEREIRNTEAFF. The CDR3 DNA is TGTGCCAGCAGCGACGCTGTAGAAAGGGAAATAAGGAACACTGAAGCTTTCTTT.

As concerns this clone: Other DNA sequences in this specimen translate into the identical CDR3. This rearrangement joins TRBV27 to TRBJ2-7, with 9 bases identical to TRBD2. The CDR3 is 15 amino acids. With 3 bases clipped from V and 3 bases from J, the junction kept 6 bases outside the gene matches. Germline values: CDR1 MNHEY, CDR2 SMNVEV (reference sequence). CDR3 sequence: CASSLSGGSLYEQYF. The CDR3 DNA reads as TGTGCCAGCAGTTTGAGCGGGGGGAGCCTCTACGAGCAGTACTTC.

The chain employs TRBV7-8 and TRBJ2-7, with D perhaps matching TRBD1 (5 bases). The CDR3 has 22 residues. The V gene lost 1 base and the J gene lost 1 base, with 32 bases spanning the gap. Germline lookup yields CDR1 SGHVS and CDR2 FQNEAQ. CDR3 coding DNA: TGTGCCAGCAGCTTAGGTGAGGTCAACCTTCCTTGGGGCCGGACGGGTTCCTACGAGCAGTACTTC. Protein product: CASSLGEVNLPWGRTGSYEQYF.

The J gene is TRBJ1-1, the V gene TRBV29-1; 9 bases are shared with TRBD1. The CDR3 sequence is 15 residues long. J gave up 5 bases and V 1 base, and 8 bases lay outside the gene matches. Germline CDR1 reads SQVTM; CDR2 reads ANQGSEA. The CDR3 sequence is CSVEGLQGALTEAFF. CDR3 sequence (DNA): TGCAGCGTTGAAGGGCTACAGGGGGCATTGACTGAAGCTTTCTTT.

The chain couples TRBV10-3 to TRBJ2-5, with TRBD1 as a possible D gene (5 bases). V was cut by 1 base and J by 5 bases, with 11 bases left in between. This CDR3 comprises 14 residues. The germline gives CDR1 ENHRY, CDR2 SYGVKD. CDR3 region: CAISELGAGETQYF. Here the CDR3 DNA reads TGTGCCATCAGTGAGTTAGGGGCTGGGGAGACCCAGTACTTC.

Worth noting for this clone: Being one base from a much bigger clone, this may be a read error. This same CDR3 is encoded by further DNA sequences in the sample. The chain has TRBV7-9 and TRBJ2-7; D is undetermined. Deletions cut 3 bases from V and 5 bases from J, with 5 bases between. Germline assignment: CDR1 SEHNR and CDR2 FQNEAQ (reference sequence). The CDR3 loop spans 11 amino acids. The CDR3 nucleotides read TGTGCCAGCAGCTTGTCCGACGAGCAGTACTTC. Translated: CASSLSDEQYF.

The chain has TRBV9 and TRBJ1-5, with D unclear. Germline V CDR1 and CDR2: SGDLS, YYNGEE. CDR3 length: 14 amino acids. V was pared by 3 bases and J by 6 bases, with 13 bases between. The CDR3 sequence: CASSAWGGGQPQHF. CDR3 in DNA: TGTGCCAGCAGCGCCTGGGGAGGAGGTCAGCCCCAGCATTTT. Full variable domain (rest looked up from reference TRBV9 and TRBJ1-5): DSGVTQTPKHLITATGQRVTLRCSPRSGDLSVYWYQQSLDQGLQFLIQYYNGEERAKGNILERFSAQQFPDLHSELNLSSLELGDSALYFCASSAWGGGQPQHFGDGTRLSIL.

The J gene is TRBJ1-6, the V gene TRBV14; D call uncertain. The V end was cut by 5 bases, the J end by 10 bases, with 15 bases between. The CDR3 contains 14 residues. Germline values: CDR1 SGHDN, CDR2 FVKESK. The CDR3 protein is CASSIDQLGSPLHF. CDR3 bases: TGTGCCAGCAGCATCGACCAATTAGGGTCACCCCTCCACTTT.

This clone was detected once. The chain has TRBV27 and TRBJ2-1; tentative D call: TRBD1 (6 bases). The V and J ends lost 2 bases and 9 bases respectively, with 11 bases between them. Germline V CDR1 and CDR2: MNHEY, SMNVEV (reference sequence). The CDR3 is 13 amino acids. This CDR3 reads CASSLGGAGEQFF. CDR3 nucleotides: TGTGCCAGCAGTTTAGGGGGCGCCGGTGAGCAGTTCTTC.